A single sample is the source of the 18 T cell receptor beta chains below, sequenced in a study of vaccination effects on CD4 cells after COVID-19. For these receptors, no antigen is known. Researchers isolated CD4+ T cells once less than twelve days of culture had elapsed. Two doses of either BNT162b2 or mRNA-1273 were given to each participant. Data came from immunoSEQ multiplex PCR; TCRdb stores just in-frame clones and leaves some out. The sample consists of over 45,000 clones, approximately 70% of them appearing once. The input for sequencing was CD4+ T cells from PBMCs cultured without peptide, taken after COVID-19 vaccination. These receptors all come from a human donor who received a COVID-19 vaccine.

This clone was seen a single time. V usage is TRBV27 and J usage is TRBJ2-3, with 8 bases aligning to TRBD2. The J segment lost 1 base and the V segment lost 4 bases, leaving 7 bases of the junction unmatched. Germline assignment: CDR1 MNHEY and CDR2 SMNVEV (reference sequence). The CDR3 has 16 residues. The CDR3 here is CASSSPFSGGTDTQYF. In DNA, the CDR3 is TGTGCCAGCAGTTCCCCTTTTAGCGGGGGCACAGATACGCAGTATTTT.

This chain uses TRBV27 with TRBJ2-3, with 11 bases matching TRBD2. V dropped 3 bases and J dropped 2; count of bases not matched to a gene: 1. Germline lookup yields CDR1 MNHEY and CDR2 SMNVEV (reference sequence). This CDR3 spans 15 amino acids. CDR3 protein: CASSFSGRATDTQYF. As DNA, the CDR3 is TGTGCCAGCAGTTTTAGCGGGAGGGCCACAGATACGCAGTATTTT.

This rearrangement joins TRBV3-1 (or the pseudogene TRBV3-2) to TRBJ1-2; no clear D. This CDR3 region has 13 residues. Trimming removed 3 bases from V and 4 bases from J, with 9 bases in between. Germline V gene lookup returns CDR1 LGHDT and CDR2 YNNKEL (reference sequence). The CDR3 region has the DNA TGTGCCAGCAGCCAGGCCAGAGGCTATGGCTACACCTTC. Its protein is CASSQARGYGYTF.

This sequence joins TRBV4-2 and TRBJ2-2; TRBD2 agrees at 7 bases. The CDR3 runs to 16 residues. Looked up from germline, CDR1 is LGHNA and CDR2 is YNFKEQ. Trimming cost V 4 bases and J 7 bases; bases outside gene matches: 12. The CDR3 loop is CASSLPNLRGSGELFF. For the CDR3, the DNA is TGTGCCAGCAGCCTCCCTAATTTGCGGGGGAGCGGGGAGCTGTTTTTT.

The DNA for the CDR3 is TGCGCCAGCAGCTTGGGGACAGTCGGGGAGCTGTTTTTT. Translation gives CASSLGTVGELFF. The J gene is TRBJ2-2, the V gene TRBV5-1, with a possible D match to TRBD1 (6 bases). Germline V gives CDR1 SGHRS, CDR2 YFSETQ. Trimming removed 0 bases from V and 7 bases from J, with 7 bases in between. The CDR3 runs to 13 residues.

This sequence joins TRBV25-1 and TRBJ1-2; no clear D. The germline gives CDR1 MGHDK, CDR2 SYGVNS. The CDR3 has 13 residues. Deletions cut 4 bases from V and 8 bases from J, with 14 bases between. The CDR3 sequence: CASSGGSLSGYTF. CDR3 in DNA: TGTGCCAGCAGTGGCGGCTCGTTGTCCGGCTACACCTTC.

There are a few counts of this clone. The chain links TRBV7-9 to TRBJ1-1; TRBD1 agrees at 9 bases. V shed 5 bases, J shed 5 bases, and the junction held 3 bases outside the gene matches. Germline-derived CDR1 and CDR2 are SEHNR and FQNEAQ (reference sequence). There are 13 residues in the CDR3. The CDR3 reads CASSRTGETEAFF. The DNA of the CDR3 is TGTGCCAGCAGCCGGACAGGGGAGACTGAAGCTTTCTTT.

V is TRBV5-5 and J is TRBJ2-7; 10 bases map to TRBD2. The CDR3 extends over 16 amino acids. Germline V lookup: CDR1 SGHKS, CDR2 YYEKEE (reference sequence). The V and J ends lost 4 bases and 4 bases, in that order; junction bases with no gene match: 11. The CDR3 protein is CASSQTWASGRYEQYF. DNA for the CDR3: TGTGCCAGCAGCCAGACCTGGGCTAGCGGGAGATACGAGCAGTACTTC.

This chain links TRBV5-1 with TRBJ2-7; possible D gene TRBD2, 5 bases. V shed 4 bases and J shed 3 bases, with 17 bases lying between them. Germline CDR1 is SGHRS and CDR2 is YFSETQ. The CDR3 covers 15 residues. The CDR3: CASSLEAETIYEQYF. Written as DNA, the CDR3 is TGCGCCAGCAGCCTAGAAGCGGAGACGATCTACGAGCAGTACTTC. The whole variable domain, remainder taken from reference TRBV5-1 and TRBJ2-7, is KAGVTQTPRYLIKTRGQQVTLSCSPISGHRSVSWYQQTPGQGLQFLFEYFSETQRNKGNFPGRFSGRQFSNSRSEMNVSTLELGDSALYLCASSLEAETIYEQYFGPGTRLTVT.

The chain joins TRBV30 to TRBJ2-1, with a weak D call TRBD2 (6 bases). The CDR3 is 16 residues long. Germline-derived CDR1 and CDR2 are GTSNPN and SVGIG (reference sequence). The CDR3 nucleotides are TGTGCATATCGCCGAGGACGGATTGGGGGGAGCGATGAGCAGTTCTTC. Its protein product is CAYRRGRIGGSDEQFF.

This clone has just a few counts. CDR3 residues: CASSARDRGTTRYF. The CDR3 DNA reads as TGTGCCAGCAGCGCCCGGGACAGGGGGACTACAAGGTACTTC. V is TRBV9 and J is TRBJ2-7; 11 bases agree with TRBD1. Germline CDR1 SGDLS, CDR2 YYNGEE. The CDR3 is 14 amino acids. V was pared by 3 bases and J by 12 bases, with 11 bases of the junction left unmatched.

This chain uses TRBV6-5 with TRBJ2-7; TRBD1 aligns across 8 bases. Trimming at V came to 6 bases and at J to 3 bases, leaving 1 base not matched to a gene. The CDR3 consists of 12 residues. CDR1 is MNHEY and CDR2 is SVGAGI in the germline V gene. CDR3 nucleotides: TGTGCCAGCAGCGGACAGGGCTACGAGCAGTACTTC. This sequence encodes CASSGQGYEQYF.

This chain joins TRBV10-2 and TRBJ2-7, with D possibly TRBD2 on 5 matching bases. The germline V gene has CDR1 WSHSY and CDR2 SAAADI. Trimming took 8 bases from V and 3 from J, leaving 11 bases between them. The CDR3 is 12 amino acids. The CDR3: CASVGESYEQYF. CDR3 DNA sequence: TGCGCCAGCGTCGGGGAAAGCTACGAGCAGTACTTC.

This chain uses TRBV28 with TRBJ1-4, with 9 bases fitting TRBD1. The ends lost 4 bases at V and 8 bases at J; junction bases unmatched: 11. CDR1 and CDR2 from the germline V gene are MDHEN and SYDVKM. CDR3 size: 16 residues. The CDR3 bases are TGTGCCAGCAGTTCAGCCACCGGGACAGGGAGGGAAAAACTGTTTTTT. Translating gives CASSSATGTGREKLFF.

The chain joins TRBV6-5 to TRBJ2-7, with D possibly called TRBD1 or TRBD2 (7 bases each). CDR1 is MNHEY, CDR2 SVGAGI, per germline. Trimming removed 7 bases from V and 0 bases from J, with 16 bases in between. CDR3 size: 15 residues. The CDR3 bases are TGTGCCAGCACTCAGGGGGGGACTACCTCCTACGAGCAGTACTTC. Its translation is CASTQGGTTSYEQYF.

The chain recombines TRBV5-6 with TRBJ2-3, with D uncertain. Germline-derived CDR1 and CDR2 are SGHDT and YYEEEE. V lost 1 base and J 4 bases, leaving 7 bases between the germline ends. The CDR3 sequence is 13 residues long. Here the CDR3 reads CASSLYGPDTQYF. The CDR3 DNA follows: TGTGCCAGCAGCTTGTATGGCCCAGATACGCAGTATTTT.

This clone was detected once. This rearrangement joins TRBV19 to TRBJ2-1, with 10 bases identical to TRBD1. With V trimmed by 9 bases and J by 6 bases, 11 bases remained unmatched. The CDR3 loop spans 15 amino acids. Germline-derived CDR1 and CDR2 are LNHDA and SQIVND (reference sequence). CDR3 residues: CASDRGRGSSNEQFF. The CDR3 DNA sequence: TGTGCCAGCGACAGGGGGCGCGGGTCAAGCAATGAGCAGTTCTTC. Full variable domain (remainder filled in from reference TRBV19 and TRBJ2-1): DGGITQSPKYLFRKEGQNVTLSCEQNLNHDAMYWYRQDPGQGLRLIYYSQIVNDFQKGDIAEGYSVSREKKESFPLTVTSAQKNPTAFYLCASDRGRGSSNEQFFGPGTRLTVL.

This clone rates as medium-sized. The chain uses TRBV5-1 and TRBJ1-1; TRBD1 matches at 9 bases. The CDR3 is made up of 14 amino acids. From germline, CDR1 is SGHRS and CDR2 YFSETQ. The V segment lost 4 bases and the J segment 4 bases; nucleotides outside the gene matches: 5. CDR3 in amino acids: CASSPTGGRTEAFF. The CDR3 coding sequence is TGCGCCAGCAGCCCGACAGGGGGACGCACTGAAGCTTTCTTT.